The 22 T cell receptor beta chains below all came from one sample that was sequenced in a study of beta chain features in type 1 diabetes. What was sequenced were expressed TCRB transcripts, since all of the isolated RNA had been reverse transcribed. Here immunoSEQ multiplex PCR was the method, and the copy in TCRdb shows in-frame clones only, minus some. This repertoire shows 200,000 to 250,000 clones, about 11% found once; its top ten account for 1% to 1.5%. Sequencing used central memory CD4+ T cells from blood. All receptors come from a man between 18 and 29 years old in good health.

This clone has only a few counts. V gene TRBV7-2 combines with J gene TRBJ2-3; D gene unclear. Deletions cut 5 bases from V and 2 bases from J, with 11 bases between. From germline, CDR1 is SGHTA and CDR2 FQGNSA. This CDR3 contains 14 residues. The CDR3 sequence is CASSLTGVTDTQYF. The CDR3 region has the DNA TGTGCCAGCAGCCTCACGGGCGTCACAGATACGCAGTATTTT.

The CDR3 nucleotides are TGTGCCAGCAGCAAAGTACCCGAAGTTTTTTACTACGAGCAGTACTTC. Amino acid sequence: CASSKVPEVFYYEQYF. The chain uses TRBV21-1 and TRBJ2-7. TRBV21-1 is given as a pseudogene. This CDR3 is built from 16 residues.

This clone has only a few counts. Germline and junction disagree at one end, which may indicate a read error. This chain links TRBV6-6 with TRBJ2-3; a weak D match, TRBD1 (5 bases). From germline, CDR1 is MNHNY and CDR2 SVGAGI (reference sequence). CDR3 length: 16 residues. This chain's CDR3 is CAISRSPQELTDTQYF. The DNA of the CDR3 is TGTGCCATCAGTAGATCCCCACAGGAGCTCACAGATACGCAGTATTTT.

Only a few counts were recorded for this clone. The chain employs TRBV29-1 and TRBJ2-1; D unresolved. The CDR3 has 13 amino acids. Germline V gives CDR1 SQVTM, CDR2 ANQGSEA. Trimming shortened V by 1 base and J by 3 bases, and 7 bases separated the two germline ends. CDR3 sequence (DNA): TGCAGCGTTGAAGGGGCCGACTACAATGAGCAGTTCTTC. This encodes CSVEGADYNEQFF.

CDR3 coding DNA: TGTGCCAGCAGCTTAGTGGTGACTGGGTCGTACGAGCAGTACTTC. Translating gives CASSLVVTGSYEQYF. This sequence joins TRBV7-2 and TRBJ2-7; D is ambiguous. V gave up 1 base and J gave up 4 bases, with 14 bases separating them. Germline lookup yields CDR1 SGHTA and CDR2 FQGNSA. The CDR3 has 15 residues.

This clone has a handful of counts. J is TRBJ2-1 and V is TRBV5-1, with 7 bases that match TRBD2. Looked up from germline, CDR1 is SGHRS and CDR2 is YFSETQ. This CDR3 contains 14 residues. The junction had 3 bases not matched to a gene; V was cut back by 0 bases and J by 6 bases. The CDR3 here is CASSLVASGNEQFF. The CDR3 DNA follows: TGCGCCAGCAGCTTGGTAGCTAGCGGCAATGAGCAGTTCTTC.

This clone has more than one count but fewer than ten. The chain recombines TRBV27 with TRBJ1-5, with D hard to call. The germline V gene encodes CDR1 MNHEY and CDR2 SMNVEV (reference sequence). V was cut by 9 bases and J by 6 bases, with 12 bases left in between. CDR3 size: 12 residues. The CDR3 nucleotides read TGTGCCAGTGCCGACCCCGGTCAGCCCCAGCATTTT. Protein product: CASADPGQPQHF.

The CDR3 bases are TGTGCCAGCAGTTACGAGCGGGGTGGCGGGGAGCTGTTTTTT. Its protein is CASSYERGGGELFF. This sequence joins TRBV6-5 and TRBJ2-2, with 7 positions matching TRBD2. Unmatched junction bases numbered 4, after V lost 2 bases and J lost 7 bases. There are 14 residues in the CDR3. Germline CDR1 MNHEY, CDR2 SVGAGI.

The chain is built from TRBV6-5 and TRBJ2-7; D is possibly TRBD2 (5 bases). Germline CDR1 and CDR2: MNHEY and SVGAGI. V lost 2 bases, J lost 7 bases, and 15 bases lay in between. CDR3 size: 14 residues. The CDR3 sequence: CASSYERQSREQYF. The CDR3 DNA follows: TGTGCCAGCAGTTACGAGCGGCAATCGCGGGAGCAGTACTTC.

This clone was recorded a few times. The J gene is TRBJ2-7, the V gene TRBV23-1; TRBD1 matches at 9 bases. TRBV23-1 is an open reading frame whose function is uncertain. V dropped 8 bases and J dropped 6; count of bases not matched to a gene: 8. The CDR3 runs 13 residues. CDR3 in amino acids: CASGPGTGCEQYF. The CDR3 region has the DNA TGCGCCAGCGGCCCCGGGACAGGGTGCGAGCAGTACTTC.

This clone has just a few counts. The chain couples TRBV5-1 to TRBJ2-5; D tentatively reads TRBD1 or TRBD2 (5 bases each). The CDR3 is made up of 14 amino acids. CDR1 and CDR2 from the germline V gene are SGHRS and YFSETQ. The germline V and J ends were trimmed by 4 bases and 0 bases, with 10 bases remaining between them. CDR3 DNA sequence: TGCGCCAGCAGCCGGGACGCAAACCAAGAGACCCAGTACTTC. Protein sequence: CASSRDANQETQYF. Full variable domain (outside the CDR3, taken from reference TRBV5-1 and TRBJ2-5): KAGVTQTPRYLIKTRGQQVTLSCSPISGHRSVSWYQQTPGQGLQFLFEYFSETQRNKGNFPGRFSGRQFSNSRSEMNVSTLELGDSALYLCASSRDANQETQYFGPGTRLLVL.

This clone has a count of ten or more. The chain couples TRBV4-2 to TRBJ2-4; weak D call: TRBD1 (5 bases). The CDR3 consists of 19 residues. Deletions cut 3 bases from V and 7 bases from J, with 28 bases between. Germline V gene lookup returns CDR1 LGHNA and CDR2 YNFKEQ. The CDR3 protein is CASSQDGSGPGLMSNIQYF. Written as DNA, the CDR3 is TGTGCCAGCAGCCAGGACGGGTCCGGGCCAGGGTTGATGAGTAACATTCAGTACTTC.

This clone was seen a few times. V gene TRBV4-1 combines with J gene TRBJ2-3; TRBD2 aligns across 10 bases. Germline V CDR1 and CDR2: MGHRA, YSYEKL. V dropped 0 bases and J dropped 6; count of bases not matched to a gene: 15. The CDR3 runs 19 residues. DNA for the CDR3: TGCGCCAGCAGCCAAGATATGAAGAGGGCTAGCGGGAGTGCGGATACGCAGTATTTT. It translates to CASSQDMKRASGSADTQYF.

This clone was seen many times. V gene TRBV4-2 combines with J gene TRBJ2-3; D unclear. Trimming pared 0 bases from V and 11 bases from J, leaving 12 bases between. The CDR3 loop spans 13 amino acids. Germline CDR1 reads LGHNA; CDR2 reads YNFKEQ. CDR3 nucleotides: TGTGCCAGCAGCCAAGATGGCGGCTACCGGCAGTATTTT. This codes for CASSQDGGYRQYF.

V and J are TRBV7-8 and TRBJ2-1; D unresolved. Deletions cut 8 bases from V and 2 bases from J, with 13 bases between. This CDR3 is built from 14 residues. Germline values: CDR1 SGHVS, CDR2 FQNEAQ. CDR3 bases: TGTGCCAGCCACGAGGCTGACGCCTACAATGAGCAGTTCTTC. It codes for CASHEADAYNEQFF.

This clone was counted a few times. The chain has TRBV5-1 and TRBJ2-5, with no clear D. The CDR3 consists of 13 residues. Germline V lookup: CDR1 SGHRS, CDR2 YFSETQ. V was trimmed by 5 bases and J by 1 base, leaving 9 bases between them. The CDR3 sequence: CASRTRSQETQYF. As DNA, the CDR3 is TGCGCCAGCAGAACGCGGTCCCAAGAGACCCAGTACTTC.

CDR3 sequence reads: CASSLLGTGREKLFF. The CDR3, as DNA: TGTGCCAGCAGCTTGTTGGGGACGGGGCGGGAAAAACTGTTTTTT. The chain couples TRBV7-2 to TRBJ1-4, with D perhaps TRBD1 (5 bases). CDR3 size: 15 residues. Germline values: CDR1 SGHTA, CDR2 FQGNSA. Trimming took off 3 bases at V and 8 bases at J, with 16 bases between the two ends.

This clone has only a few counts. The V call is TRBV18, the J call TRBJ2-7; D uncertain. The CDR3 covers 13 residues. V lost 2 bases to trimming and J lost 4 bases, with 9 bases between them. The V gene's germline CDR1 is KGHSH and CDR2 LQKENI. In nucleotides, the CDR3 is TGTGCCAGCTCACCAATTCCGGATTACGAGCAGTACTTC. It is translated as CASSPIPDYEQYF.

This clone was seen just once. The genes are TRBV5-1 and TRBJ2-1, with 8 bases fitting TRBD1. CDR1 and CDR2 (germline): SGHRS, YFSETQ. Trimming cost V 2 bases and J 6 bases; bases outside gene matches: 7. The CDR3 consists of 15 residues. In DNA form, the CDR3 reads TGCGCCAGCAGCTTTGACAGGGGCCTTTTCAATGAGCAGTTCTTC. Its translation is CASSFDRGLFNEQFF.

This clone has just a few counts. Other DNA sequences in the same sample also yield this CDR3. DNA of the CDR3: TGTGCCAGCTCACCAGGACTAGCGGCCTACAATGAGCAGTTCTTC. Translating it yields CASSPGLAAYNEQFF. This chain joins TRBV18 and TRBJ2-1; 10 bases agree with TRBD2. The V segment lost 2 bases and the J segment 2 bases; nucleotides outside the gene matches: 0. The CDR3 sequence is 15 residues long. Germline V lookup: CDR1 KGHSH, CDR2 LQKENI.

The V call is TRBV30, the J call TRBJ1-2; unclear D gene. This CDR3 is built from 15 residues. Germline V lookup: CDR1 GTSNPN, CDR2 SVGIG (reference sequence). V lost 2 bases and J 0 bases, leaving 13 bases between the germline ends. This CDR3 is CAWSIDPSPNYGYTF. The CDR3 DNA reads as TGTGCCTGGAGTATTGACCCCAGCCCTAACTATGGCTACACCTTC. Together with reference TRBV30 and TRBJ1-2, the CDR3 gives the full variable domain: SQTIHQWPATLVQPVGSPLSLECTVEGTSNPNLYWYRQAAGRGLQLLFYSVGIGQISSEVPQNLSASRPQDRQFILSSKKLLLSDSGFYLCAWSIDPSPNYGYTFGSGTRLTVV.

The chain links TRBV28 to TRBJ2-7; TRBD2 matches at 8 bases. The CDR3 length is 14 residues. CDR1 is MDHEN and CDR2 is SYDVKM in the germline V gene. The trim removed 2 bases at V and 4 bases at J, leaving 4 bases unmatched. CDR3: CASSLRGRLYEQYF. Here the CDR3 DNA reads TGTGCCAGCAGTTTACGCGGGAGGTTGTACGAGCAGTACTTC.